Each of the 19 T cell receptor beta chains below was sequenced from the same sample in a study of human T cells and chemical hapten exposure. From the RACE reads, TCRdb called clonotypes with MiXCR, one entry per CDR3 protein. Among roughly 50,000 distinct CDR3 sequences, 9.9% were seen once, and the ten largest hold 16%. Stated time point: patch test 3, about 24 weeks after DPC sensitization. Treatment indicated: therapeutic diphenylcyclopropenone sensitization with weekly scalp DPC. The sample here was whole blood, taken in connection with sensitization to the hapten diphenylcyclopropenone (DPC). These TCRs come from a middle-aged woman with alopecia areata. Some clones in this sample may be carry-over from other donors' samples.

The V and J genes are TRBV6-4 and TRBJ2-2; weak D call: TRBD1 (6 bases). Germline CDR1 and CDR2: MRHNA and SNTAGT. V was pared by 4 bases and J by 6 bases, with 6 bases between. CDR3 length equals 12 residues. The CDR3 loop is CASSGTAGELFF. The DNA of the CDR3 is TGTGCCAGCAGTGGGACAGCCGGGGAGCTGTTTTTT.

V is TRBV27 and J is TRBJ1-6; D is undetermined. The CDR3 has 13 amino acids. CDR1 is MNHEY, CDR2 SMNVEV, per germline (reference sequence). With 6 bases removed from V and 7 bases from J, the gap between germline ends came to 10 bases. The CDR3 bases are TGTGCCAGCAGGGGAGTAGGGAATTCACCCCTCCACTTT. As protein: CASRGVGNSPLHF.

Only a few counts were recorded for this clonotype. The rearrangement uses TRBV20-1 and TRBJ1-6; 9 nucleotides align to TRBD1. CDR1 and CDR2 (germline): DFQATT, SNEGSKA (reference sequence). The V segment lost 6 bases and the J segment 0 bases; nucleotides outside the gene matches: 9. This CDR3 region has 17 residues. The CDR3 bases are TGCAGTGCAGGGGACAGGGTACGAGGCTCCTATAATTCACCCCTCCACTTT. It encodes CSAGDRVRGSYNSPLHF.

The chain employs TRBV2 and TRBJ2-7, with 11 nucleotides matching TRBD2. From germline, CDR1 is SNHLY and CDR2 FYNNEI. J gave up 3 bases and V 5 bases, and 3 bases lay outside the gene matches. The CDR3 is made up of 14 amino acids. The CDR3 sequence: CASSLAGGNYEQYF. For the CDR3, the DNA is TGTGCCAGCAGTCTAGCGGGGGGAAACTACGAGCAGTACTTC. Full variable domain (remainder filled in from reference TRBV2 and TRBJ2-7): EPEVTQTPSHQVTQMGQEVILRCVPISNHLYFYWYRQILGQKVEFLVSFYNNEISEKSEIFDDQFSVERPDGSNFTLKIRSTKLEDSAMYFCASSLAGGNYEQYFGPGTRLTVT.

The chain combines TRBV6-2 or TRBV6-3 with TRBJ1-2, with D perhaps TRBD1 (5 bases). V shed 2 bases and J shed 4 bases, with 11 bases lying between them. Germline CDR1 and CDR2: MNHEY and SVGEGT. CDR3 length equals 14 residues. CDR3 nucleotide sequence: TGTGCCAGCAGTTACGCTGACAGAGGCTATGGCTACACCTTC. As protein: CASSYADRGYGYTF.

This clonotype has a count of ten or more. The chain uses TRBV7-3 and TRBJ2-6; TRBD1 matches at 8 bases. CDR3 length: 17 amino acids. V trimming: 5 bases; J trimming: 3 bases; junction bases outside the gene matches: 9. CDR1 and CDR2 (germline): SGHTA, FQGTGA. The CDR3, as DNA: TGTGCCAGCAGCCCCAGGGACAGGCACGTTGGGGCCAACGTCCTGACTTTC. It yields the protein CASSPRDRHVGANVLTF.

CDR3 in DNA: TGCAGCGTTGAACGACAGTGTCAGCCCCAGCATTTT. It yields the protein CSVERQCQPQHF. The genes are TRBV29-1 and TRBJ1-5; D might be TRBD1 (5 bases). This CDR3 region has 12 residues. Trimming took 2 bases from V and 6 from J, leaving 8 bases between them. Germline-derived CDR1 and CDR2 are SQVTM and ANQGSEA.

V is TRBV9 and J is TRBJ1-1, with a weak D call TRBD1 (6 bases). CDR1 is SGDLS and CDR2 is YYNGEE in the germline V gene. Trimming removed 3 bases at V and 4 bases at J, with 13 bases between. The CDR3 runs 14 residues. The CDR3 sequence: CASSGRGRGTEAFF. The CDR3, as DNA: TGTGCCAGCAGCGGAAGGGGGAGAGGCACTGAAGCTTTCTTT. The variable domain in full, completed from reference TRBV9 and TRBJ1-1, reads DSGVTQTPKHLITATGQRVTLRCSPRSGDLSVYWYQQSLDQGLQFLIQYYNGEERAKGNILERFSAQQFPDLHSELNLSSLELGDSALYFCASSGRGRGTEAFFGQGTRLTVV.

There are many counts of this clonotype. The gene calls are TRBV9 and TRBJ2-7; D possibly corresponds to TRBD2 (6 bases). CDR1 is SGDLS and CDR2 is YYNGEE in the germline V gene. The CDR3 is 15 amino acids. Deletions cut 3 bases from V and 0 bases from J, with 13 bases between. The CDR3 region has the DNA TGTGCCAGCAGCGAACATAGCGGCCCCTCCTACGAGCAGTACTTC. It translates to CASSEHSGPSYEQYF.

This chain uses TRBV10-3 with TRBJ2-7, with TRBD2 matching over 10 bases. V was clipped by 4 bases and J by 2 bases; unmatched bases: 2. The CDR3 is made up of 14 amino acids. The germline V gene encodes CDR1 ENHRY and CDR2 SYGVKD. The CDR3 region is CAISASGGAYEQYF. The CDR3 DNA is TGTGCCATCAGTGCTAGCGGGGGTGCCTACGAGCAGTACTTC.

This clonotype has more than one count but fewer than ten. The chain joins TRBV2 to TRBJ2-5, with D perhaps matching TRBD1 or TRBD2 (5 bases each). In germline, CDR1 is SNHLY, CDR2 FYNNEI. The CDR3 spans 14 residues. Trimming pared 6 bases from V and 2 bases from J, leaving 13 bases between. The DNA for the CDR3 is TGTGCCAGCAGAGTTGGGACGGCACAAGAGACCCAGTACTTC. It yields the protein CASRVGTAQETQYF.

The chain recombines TRBV5-1 with TRBJ1-4; D is unresolved. Germline V gene data show CDR1 as SGHRS and CDR2 as YFSETQ. The CDR3 is 14 residues long. Trimming pared 4 bases from V and 10 bases from J, leaving 17 bases between. CDR3 sequence (DNA): TGCGCCAGCAGCCCCCCCCTCACGGAAGGAAAACTGTTTTTT. Residues: CASSPPLTEGKLFF.

The V call is TRBV7-9, the J call TRBJ1-5; 7 positions agree with TRBD1. The CDR3 runs to 14 residues. J was trimmed by 4 bases and V by 5 bases; bases with no gene match: 5. Germline CDR1 is SEHNR and CDR2 is FQNEAQ (reference sequence). CDR3 protein: CASSGTAANQPQHF. The CDR3 DNA follows: TGTGCCAGCAGCGGGACAGCCGCAAATCAGCCCCAGCATTTT.

This clonotype was seen only a few times. This chain connects TRBV19 to TRBJ2-1, with 7 bases matching TRBD2. V trimming: 3 bases; J trimming: 8 bases; junction bases outside the gene matches: 19. This CDR3 is built from 18 residues. The germline V gene has CDR1 LNHDA and CDR2 SQIVND (reference sequence). The CDR3 reads CASSINYRWDAAGDEQFF. The CDR3 nucleotides read TGTGCCAGTAGTATTAATTACCGTTGGGACGCCGCGGGGGATGAGCAGTTCTTC.

The DNA of the CDR3 is TGTGCCAGCAGCGCAGGGACAGGGAGGTACCAGTACTTC. Encoded protein: CASSAGTGRYQYF. This chain joins TRBV7-9 and TRBJ2-5; 9 bases line up with TRBD1. The trim removed 5 bases at V and 10 bases at J, leaving 8 bases unmatched. This CDR3 spans 13 amino acids. Looked up from germline, CDR1 is SEHNR and CDR2 is FQNEAQ (reference sequence). The whole variable domain, filled in from reference TRBV7-9 and TRBJ2-5, reads DTGVSQNPRHKITKRGQNVTFRCDPISEHNRLYWYRQTLGQGPEFLTYFQNEAQLEKSRLLSDRFSAERPKGSFSTLEIQRTEQGDSAMYLCASSAGTGRYQYFGPGTRLLVL.

J is TRBJ2-7 and V is TRBV2, with unresolved D. V lost 8 bases to trimming and J lost 6 bases, with 14 bases between them. The germline CDR1 and CDR2 sequences are SNHLY and FYNNEI. The CDR3 loop spans 12 amino acids. The DNA for the CDR3 is TGTGCCAGCGGAACGGGCAGTGGCGAGCAGTACTTC. Residues: CASGTGSGEQYF.

The genes are TRBV12-3 or TRBV12-4 and TRBJ2-1; D not resolved. The CDR3 totals 16 residues. V lost 5 bases and J 10 bases, leaving 24 bases between the germline ends. CDR3 residues: CASSPRIWAPQFEQFF. The CDR3 nucleotides read TGTGCCAGCAGTCCGAGAATTTGGGCCCCACAATTCGAGCAGTTCTTC.

The CDR3 protein is CASSQAGGQGAHEQYF. CDR3 sequence (DNA): TGTGCCAGCAGCCAAGCGGGGGGACAGGGGGCCCACGAGCAGTACTTC. The chain couples TRBV3-1 to TRBJ2-7; 12 positions match TRBD1. The CDR3 runs to 16 residues. The V and J ends lost 1 base and 5 bases, in that order; junction bases with no gene match: 6. Germline lookup yields CDR1 LGHDT and CDR2 YNNKEL (reference sequence).

V is TRBV7-3 and J is TRBJ2-1, with D unresolved. The CDR3 consists of 15 residues. V gave up 4 bases and J gave up 2 bases, with 12 bases separating them. Germline lookup yields CDR1 SGHTA and CDR2 FQGTGA. This CDR3 reads CASSSPRAAYNEQFF. In nucleotides, the CDR3 is TGTGCCAGCAGCTCACCTAGGGCAGCCTACAATGAGCAGTTCTTC.